This entry lists 12 T cell receptor beta chains sequenced from one sample in a study of blood T cell repertoires in COVID-19. The repertoire was sequenced with immunoSEQ multiplex PCR; TCRdb's copy has only in-frame clones and lacks some. The data show roughly 120,000 clones, 87% seen once. The sample was peripheral blood. The source is a human donor in a cohort sampled during active COVID-19.

The chain has TRBV24-1 and TRBJ2-2, with a tentative D call TRBD1 (6 bases). Germline V CDR1 and CDR2: KGHDR, SFDVKD. V lost 0 bases and J 6 bases, leaving 7 bases between the germline ends. This CDR3 is 14 amino acids long. CDR3 loop: CATSDLKGAGELFF. CDR3 sequence (DNA): TGTGCCACCAGTGATTTGAAGGGGGCCGGGGAGCTGTTTTTT.

The chain has TRBV18 and TRBJ2-7; possible D gene TRBD1, 6 bases. This CDR3 has 15 amino acids. Germline lookup yields CDR1 KGHSH and CDR2 LQKENI. Trimming pared 0 bases from V and 2 bases from J, leaving 11 bases between. The CDR3 DNA reads as TGTGCCAGCTCACCACCGGCAGGGGACCCCTACGAGCAGTACTTC. Protein product: CASSPPAGDPYEQYF.

This clone was recorded only once. The V call is TRBV19, the J call TRBJ1-2; no clear D gene. The germline V gene has CDR1 LNHDA and CDR2 SQIVND (reference sequence). This CDR3 is 12 amino acids long. Trimming cost V 3 bases and J 4 bases, with 6 bases left between them. CDR3 coding DNA: TGTGCCAGTAGTATCGAGCGCTATGGCTACACCTTC. Protein: CASSIERYGYTF. Based on the CDR3 plus reference TRBV19 and TRBJ1-2, the full variable domain is DGGITQSPKYLFRKEGQNVTLSCEQNLNHDAMYWYRQDPGQGLRLIYYSQIVNDFQKGDIAEGYSVSREKKESFPLTVTSAQKNPTAFYLCASSIERYGYTFGSGTRLTVV.

This clone occurred a few times. This chain connects TRBV11-2 to TRBJ2-7, with 8 bases fitting TRBD1. This CDR3 has 14 amino acids. Germline V gene sequence: CDR1 SGHAT, CDR2 FQNNGV. With 5 bases clipped from V and 2 bases from J, the junction kept 5 bases outside the gene matches. The CDR3 sequence: CASSGDRGTYEQYF. In DNA form, the CDR3 reads TGTGCCAGCAGCGGAGACAGGGGCACCTACGAGCAGTACTTC.

The chain uses TRBV28 and TRBJ2-7, with 7 bases that match TRBD1. Germline V gene sequence: CDR1 MDHEN, CDR2 SYDVKM. J lost 0 bases, V lost 4 bases, and 9 bases had no gene match. This CDR3 comprises 16 residues. Written as DNA, the CDR3 is TGTGCCAGCAGTTCCCCCATTGACAGGGACTCCTACGAGCAGTACTTC. Its translation: CASSSPIDRDSYEQYF. Drawing the rest from reference TRBV28 and TRBJ2-7, the complete variable domain is DVKVTQSSRYLVKRTGEKVFLECVQDMDHENMFWYRQDPGLGLRLIYFSYDVKMKEKGDIPEGYSVSREKKERFSLILESASTNQTSMYLCASSSPIDRDSYEQYFGPGTRLTVT.

This chain uses TRBV7-6 with TRBJ2-5; perhaps TRBD1 as D (5 bases). Germline-derived CDR1 and CDR2 are SGHVS and FNYEAQ. Trimming stripped 3 bases from V and 1 base from J, with 15 bases between. The CDR3 extends over 16 amino acids. The CDR3 loop reads CASSFRQPTFQETQYF. The DNA for the CDR3 is TGTGCCAGCAGCTTCCGACAGCCTACTTTCCAAGAGACCCAGTACTTC.

The genes are TRBV6-5 and TRBJ2-3; no clear D. CDR3 length: 13 amino acids. Trimming took off 6 bases at V and 0 bases at J, with 7 bases between the two ends. Germline V gene lookup returns CDR1 MNHEY and CDR2 SVGAGI. The chain's CDR3 is CASSLASTDTQYF. CDR3 sequence (DNA): TGTGCCAGCAGCCTGGCTAGCACAGATACGCAGTATTTT.

The chain uses TRBV6-6 and TRBJ2-7; D possibly corresponds to TRBD1 (6 bases). The CDR3 loop spans 9 amino acids. Germline V gene data show CDR1 as MNHNY and CDR2 as SVGAGI (reference sequence). The CDR3 DNA reads TGTGCCAGCAGTTTTGGGGGCGGAGTC. It codes for CASSFGGGV.

This chain uses TRBV2 with TRBJ2-1; 8 bases match TRBD1. The CDR3 runs to 14 residues. CDR1 and CDR2 (germline): SNHLY, FYNNEI. The trim removed 9 bases at V and 4 bases at J, leaving 8 bases unmatched. CDR3 in DNA: TGTGCCAGTACCGTGACAGGGGAATACAATGAGCAGTTCTTC. This gives the protein CASTVTGEYNEQFF.

The chain is built from TRBV9 and TRBJ1-1; TRBD1 matches at 7 bases. V trimming: 2 bases; J trimming: 4 bases; junction bases outside the gene matches: 11. This CDR3 region has 16 residues. Per germline, CDR1 SGDLS and CDR2 YYNGEE. The CDR3 DNA reads TGTGCCAGCAGCGTGAATCTTCGGGACAGACCCACTGAAGCTTTCTTT. Translation: CASSVNLRDRPTEAFF.

This clone appeared once. The chain uses TRBV5-1 and TRBJ2-3; D possibly corresponds to TRBD2 (6 bases). Germline assignment: CDR1 SGHRS and CDR2 YFSETQ. The CDR3 totals 13 residues. V dropped 7 bases and J dropped 0 bases, with 9 bases sitting between them. The CDR3 DNA sequence: TGCGCCAGCGGGCGGGGAAGCACAGATACGCAGTATTTT. Protein sequence: CASGRGSTDTQYF.

This chain uses TRBV11-2 with TRBJ1-3; D is undetermined. CDR1 and CDR2 (germline): SGHAT, FQNNGV. The CDR3 loop spans 14 amino acids. V lost 7 bases to trimming and J lost 1 base, with 11 bases between them. CDR3 sequence reads: CASTQRRSGNTIYF. CDR3 DNA sequence: TGTGCCAGCACTCAAAGGAGGTCTGGAAACACCATATATTTT.